These 27 T cell receptor beta chains came from one sample sequenced in a study of vaccination effects on CD4 cells after COVID-19. These TCRs' antigens remain unknown. The data were produced by immunoSEQ multiplex PCR, yet TCRdb's version contains in-frame clones alone and is incomplete. Of 23,000 or so clones listed, roughly 76% are singletons. Before sequencing took place, the ViraFEST assay used viral peptide pools to expand antigen-specific CD4+ T cells. Culturing for around ten days preceded CD4+ T cell isolation. The participants, recipients of two vaccine doses, got either BNT162b2 or mRNA-1273. The sample was CD4+ T cells from PBMCs cultured with SARS-CoV-2 spike peptides, taken after COVID-19 vaccination. The receptors shown here come from a human donor who received a COVID-19 vaccine. Some clones in this sample may be carry-over from other donors' samples.

The chain joins TRBV27 to TRBJ1-2, with no clear D. Germline CDR1 MNHEY, CDR2 SMNVEV (reference sequence). The V gene lost 4 bases and the J gene lost 8 bases, with 14 bases spanning the gap. The CDR3 totals 13 residues. The CDR3 sequence is CASSWNENRGYTF. The CDR3 DNA sequence: TGTGCCAGCAGTTGGAACGAGAATAGGGGCTACACCTTC.

V is TRBV12-5 and J is TRBJ1-2; D perhaps matches TRBD1 (5 bases). Germline CDR1 reads LGHNT; CDR2 reads FRNRAP. The V gene lost 0 bases and the J gene lost 4 bases, with 12 bases spanning the gap. CDR3 size: 15 residues. CDR3 region: CASGLVITGSYGYTF. The CDR3 region has the DNA TGTGCTAGTGGTTTGGTAATTACAGGTTCCTATGGCTACACCTTC.

The CDR3 is CASRAFSGGNTEAFF. DNA of the CDR3: TGTGCCAGCAGAGCGTTTAGCGGTGGGAACACTGAAGCTTTCTTT. The chain uses TRBV9 and TRBJ1-1; D remains ambiguous. CDR1 is SGDLS and CDR2 is YYNGEE in the germline V gene. V shed 5 bases and J shed 1 base, with 15 bases lying between them. The CDR3 covers 15 residues.

The CDR3 here is CASSSLAGRANEKLFF. DNA for the CDR3: TGTGCCAGCAGTTCCCTGGCGGGGCGGGCTAATGAAAAACTGTTTTTT. The chain uses TRBV6-5 and TRBJ1-4, with a weak D call TRBD1 (5 bases). The germline V gene has CDR1 MNHEY and CDR2 SVGAGI. This CDR3 has 16 residues. The V and J ends lost 4 bases and 3 bases respectively, with 15 bases between them.

This clone has just one count. The chain combines TRBV6-5 with TRBJ2-7; 8 bases are shared with TRBD2. The CDR3 length is 14 residues. J gave up 0 bases and V 6 bases, and 4 bases lay outside the gene matches. Per the germline V gene, CDR1 is MNHEY and CDR2 is SVGAGI. The CDR3 region has the DNA TGTGCCAGCAGAAAGGCGGGGGGCTCCTACGAGCAGTACGTC. As protein: CASRKAGGSYEQYV.

The genes are TRBV7-2 and TRBJ2-1; D is possibly TRBD2 (6 bases). CDR1 and CDR2 (germline): SGHTA, FQGNSA. The CDR3 contains 13 residues. V was trimmed by 4 bases and J by 14 bases, leaving 18 bases between them. The CDR3, as DNA: TGTGCCAGCAGCTCAACCTCGGGACTTTGGAAGTTCTTC. This gives the protein CASSSTSGLWKFF.

The genes are TRBV3-1 (or the pseudogene TRBV3-2) and TRBJ2-2, with 7 bases matching TRBD1. CDR3 length: 15 residues. Trimming at V came to 7 bases and at J to 4 bases, leaving 9 bases not matched to a gene. Germline V gene data show CDR1 as LGHDT and CDR2 as YNNKEL (reference sequence). In DNA, the CDR3 is TGTGCCAGCACGGAACAGGGGTATGGCACCGGGGAGCTGTTTTTT. Its protein is CASTEQGYGTGELFF.

The rearrangement joins TRBV10-2 to TRBJ2-7; 7 bases agree with TRBD1. This CDR3 comprises 14 residues. Trimming at V came to 6 bases and at J to 1 base, leaving 6 bases not matched to a gene. Looked up from germline, CDR1 is WSHSY and CDR2 is SAAADI. The CDR3 bases are TGCGCCAGCAGGGATCTGGGACAGTCCTACGAGCAGTACGTC. Translation: CASRDLGQSYEQYV.

The chain carries TRBV3-1 (or the pseudogene TRBV3-2) and TRBJ2-2, with TRBD2 matching 8 bases. Germline V CDR1 and CDR2: LGHDT, YNNKEL (reference sequence). The CDR3 has 17 residues. V gave up 7 bases and J gave up 4 bases; unmatched junction bases: 14. CDR3 sequence (DNA): TGTGCCAGCACCTTAAGGGGACTAGGTCGGAGCACCGGGGAGCTGTTTTTT. Translated, it gives CASTLRGLGRSTGELFF.

The chain carries TRBV10-1 and TRBJ2-7, with 8 bases fitting TRBD1. CDR1 is WNHNN, CDR2 SYGVQD, per germline (reference sequence). V lost 7 bases and J lost 2; bases outside the gene matches: 16. The CDR3 is 17 residues long. The DNA for the CDR3 is TGCGCCAGCACCGAACTTGGTGTGACAGGGGATACCTACGAGCAGTACTTC. Its protein is CASTELGVTGDTYEQYF.

The CDR3 coding sequence is TGTGCCAGCAGCCCCGACAGGGATTGGCAGTATTTT. It is translated as CASSPDRDWQYF. V is TRBV11-2 and J is TRBJ2-3; 7 nucleotides match TRBD1. V was pared by 5 bases and J by 11 bases, with 7 bases of the junction left unmatched. Germline values: CDR1 SGHAT, CDR2 FQNNGV. The CDR3 contains 12 residues.

The chain recombines TRBV7-3 with TRBJ2-5, with 8 bases aligning to TRBD2. This CDR3 contains 15 residues. V lost 1 base, J lost 4 bases, and 5 bases stayed unmatched. Germline assignment: CDR1 SGHTA and CDR2 FQGTGA. DNA of the CDR3: TGTGCCAGCAGCTTAAACCCGGGGGGGAGAGAGACCCAGTACTTC. Protein product: CASSLNPGGRETQYF.

This clone was seen a handful of times. CDR3 amino acids: CASSEWPGGDQPQHF. The DNA of the CDR3 is TGTGCCAGCAGTGAATGGCCAGGGGGCGATCAGCCCCAGCATTTT. J is TRBJ1-5 and V is TRBV6-1; TRBD1 aligns across 8 bases. The CDR3 has 15 residues. Trimming cost V 2 bases and J 5 bases; bases outside gene matches: 5. Germline lookup yields CDR1 MNHNS and CDR2 SASEGT.

V and J are TRBV5-4 and TRBJ1-2; unclear D gene. V lost 2 bases, J lost 8 bases, and 13 bases lay in between. Germline loops: CDR1 SGHNT, CDR2 YYREEE (reference sequence). CDR3 length: 13 residues. CDR3 nucleotides: TGTGCCAGCAGCTTTATGGTAGCTGGGGGCTACACCTTC. Translating it yields CASSFMVAGGYTF.

The chain recombines TRBV6-6 with TRBJ1-3; D unresolved. Germline V lookup: CDR1 MNHNY, CDR2 SVGAGI (reference sequence). The CDR3 consists of 14 residues. Trimming shortened V by 6 bases and J by 4 bases, and 13 bases separated the two germline ends. The CDR3: CASSGEEVGNTIYF. DNA of the CDR3: TGTGCCAGCAGCGGGGAGGAAGTAGGAAACACCATATATTTT.

The chain carries TRBV30 and TRBJ2-1, with D tentatively TRBD2 (7 bases). CDR3 length: 13 amino acids. V gave up 7 bases and J gave up 7 bases, with 17 bases separating them. Germline loops: CDR1 GTSNPN, CDR2 SVGIG (reference sequence). In DNA, the CDR3 is TGTGCCTCCTCCCGGGGGGCCGAAAATGAGCAGTTCTTC. This translates into CASSRGAENEQFF.

The chain joins TRBV6-6 to TRBJ2-7; 8 bases are shared with TRBD1. This CDR3 spans 14 amino acids. V dropped 2 bases and J dropped 2; count of bases not matched to a gene: 2. From germline, CDR1 is MNHNY and CDR2 SVGAGI (reference sequence). The CDR3 DNA follows: TGTGCCAGCAGTTACAGGACAGGGCCCTACGAGCAGTACGTC. Its translation is CASSYRTGPYEQYV.

This clone has just a few counts. The chain recombines TRBV28 with TRBJ2-7; perhaps TRBD1 as D (5 bases). Trimming left V 2 bases short and J 8 bases short, with 16 bases between. The CDR3 has 14 residues. Per the germline V gene, CDR1 is MDHEN and CDR2 is SYDVKM. CDR3 nucleotides: TGTGCCAGCAGTTTAGAGACAGCCTACTCACAGCAGTACGTC. Translating gives CASSLETAYSQQYV.

The V and J genes are TRBV6-5 and TRBJ1-2, with D perhaps matching TRBD1 (5 bases). CDR3 length equals 13 residues. CDR1 and CDR2 from the germline V gene are MNHEY and SVGAGI. The V end was cut by 7 bases, the J end by 4 bases, with 13 bases between. CDR3 coding DNA: TGTGCCAGCACCGACGACAGACTCTATGGCTACACCTTC. Encoded protein: CASTDDRLYGYTF.

J is TRBJ1-4 and V is TRBV6-2 or TRBV6-3; D gene uncertain. The CDR3 consists of 17 residues. V was clipped by 2 bases and J by 6 bases, with 19 bases between them. In germline, CDR1 is MNHEY, CDR2 SVGEGT. Written as DNA, the CDR3 is TGTGCCAGCAGTTACGTCCCGACCCGGCCGAGAGATGAAAAACTGTTTTTT. It encodes CASSYVPTRPRDEKLFF.

In this sample, this clone turned up a few times. The chain carries TRBV29-1 and TRBJ2-1; 14 bases align to TRBD2. Germline values: CDR1 SQVTM, CDR2 ANQGSEA. Trimming cost V 6 bases and J 10 bases; bases outside gene matches: 17. The CDR3 spans 17 residues. The chain's CDR3 is CSVDNNRLAGGQREQFF. CDR3 bases: TGCAGCGTCGACAACAACCGACTAGCGGGGGGGCAGAGGGAGCAGTTCTTC.

The chain joins TRBV20-1 to TRBJ2-5; either TRBD1 or TRBD2 may supply D (6 bases each). The germline gives CDR1 DFQATT, CDR2 SNEGSKA (reference sequence). The CDR3 totals 12 residues. Trimming took 3 bases from V and 4 from J, leaving 9 bases between them. CDR3 sequence: CSASRGAETQYF. The CDR3, as DNA: TGCAGTGCTAGTAGGGGGGCAGAGACCCAGTACTTC.

CDR3 in amino acids: CATSWRSTDTQYF. CDR3 nucleotide sequence: TGTGCCACCAGTTGGCGGAGCACAGATACGCAGTATTTT. The chain combines TRBV24-1 with TRBJ2-3, with D unclear. Trimming stripped 6 bases from V and 0 bases from J, with 6 bases between. CDR1 is KGHDR, CDR2 SFDVKD, per germline. There are 13 residues in the CDR3.

The chain links TRBV6-1 to TRBJ1-2; 8 bases agree with TRBD1. Germline-derived CDR1 and CDR2 are MNHNS and SASEGT. V lost 1 base and J lost 4; bases outside the gene matches: 8. The CDR3 contains 16 residues. The CDR3 spells CASSEGIRGRSYGYTF. The CDR3 DNA reads TGTGCCAGCAGTGAAGGAATCAGGGGGCGAAGCTATGGCTACACCTTC.

This clone was seen only a few times. The chain couples TRBV12-3 or TRBV12-4 to TRBJ2-1, with 8 positions matching TRBD1. The CDR3 covers 13 residues. Germline trimming cut 10 bases from V and 7 bases from J; bases unmatched to any gene: 9. As DNA, the CDR3 is TGTGCCATACTACAGGGGGTTCCAAATGAGCAGTTCTTC. Its protein product is CAILQGVPNEQFF.

The chain links TRBV5-1 to TRBJ1-2, with TRBD1 matching over 8 bases. Germline loops: CDR1 SGHRS, CDR2 YFSETQ. The CDR3 totals 14 residues. J was trimmed by 5 bases and V by 2 bases; bases with no gene match: 5. In nucleotides, the CDR3 is TGCGCCAGCAGCTTAGGACAGGGAGGGTATGGCTACACCTTC. This codes for CASSLGQGGYGYTF.

The chain has TRBV4-1 and TRBJ2-4, with TRBD1 matching 8 bases. CDR1 is MGHRA, CDR2 YSYEKL, per germline. Germline trimming cut 3 bases from V and 1 base from J; bases unmatched to any gene: 5. The CDR3 is made up of 16 amino acids. The CDR3, as DNA: TGCGCCAGCAGCCACCAGGGGGCAAGCGCCAAAAACATTCAGTACTTC. This gives the protein CASSHQGASAKNIQYF.